The source of this TCR beta chain is a study of cytomegalovirus exposure and HLA in healthy donors. Study-level results: Accurate predictions that matched the HLA-A and HLA-B alleles of most subjects were reportedly made from TCR beta sequences. Analyses of presence/absence relied on an assumption of roughly uniform sequencing depth across donors.

As regards this clone: Its antigen is undetermined.

Healthy bone marrow donors formed the donor group. PCR employed 60 Vbeta and 13 Jbeta primers. The assay was immunoSEQ multiplex PCR, and TCRdb's table has in-frame clones only and misses some. The sample has fewer than 90,000 clones, under 80% seen once. The V end was cut by 5 bases, the J end by 6 bases, with 14 bases between. The length of the CDR3 is 14 residues. The germline V gene encodes CDR1 SGHVS and CDR2 FQNEAQ. Sequencing was performed on PBMCs. This receptor was obtained from a man under 40 in good health and CMV-seropositive. The rearrangement links TRBV7-8 to TRBJ2-1, with a weak D call TRBD1 (6 bases). CDR3 nucleotides: TGTGCCAGCAGCCATCGACAGGATATCAATGAGCAGTTCTTC. Translating it yields CASSHRQDINEQFF.